This T cell receptor beta chain was captured by sequencing in a study of regulatory T cells in long-lasting Graves disease. Germline V lookup: CDR1 LNHDA, CDR2 SQIVND (reference sequence). The CDR3 extends over 15 amino acids. Trimming removed 3 bases at V and 0 bases at J, with 11 bases between. About this clonotype: No antigen is known for it.

The time point: persistent/refractory GD, antithyroid drugs over 5 years with positive TRAb. Preparation of the TCR library used RNA extracted from PBMCs. Findings and limits, study-wide: A greater number of public clonotypes (fewer than 3,000) was shared by persistent patients than by new patients (about 960).

Libraries of TCR beta came from iRepertoire HTBI primers plus Arm-PCR of CDR3 regions. TCRdb reanalysed the multiplex PCR reads using MiXCR and keeps one entry per CDR3 protein. Of hundreds of thousands of distinct CDR3 sequences in the sample, roughly a fifth are singletons; the top ten hold over 25%. This TCR came from a female donor with Graves disease. The sample in question was peripheral blood mononuclear cells (PBMCs), obtained when the disease was refractory, from a patient treated with antithyroid drugs. The genes are TRBV19 and TRBJ2-5; the D is unclear. For the CDR3, the DNA is TGTGCCAGTAGTATGCAACGGGTGTACCAAGAGACCCAGTACTTC. Translated: CASSMQRVYQETQYF.